The present T cell receptor (beta chain) was sequenced within a study of sequential checkpoint blockade in melanoma. Study-wide background: Patients were randomized 1:1 to nivolumab-then-ipilimumab or ipilimumab-then-nivolumab first-line. Maintenance nivolumab came after either treatment sequence.

The assay was immunoSEQ multiplex PCR, and TCRdb's table has in-frame clones only and misses some. The table records about 29,000 clones, around three quarters of them present only once. Germline CDR1 MRHNA, CDR2 SNTAGT. With V trimmed by 10 bases and J by 3 bases, 7 bases remained unmatched. This CDR3 spans 13 amino acids. The treatment here: randomized to nivolumab then ipilimumab (arm A) or the reverse (arm B). From thawed PBMCs, live CD3+CD8+ cells negative for CD19 and CD56 were sorted. The sequence derives from a human donor with melanoma. The chain couples TRBV6-4 to TRBJ2-3; 7 bases are shared with TRBD1. The specimen comprised CD8+ T cells sorted from blood (inferred from file names), sampled from a patient given nivolumab and ipilimumab in sequence. The chain's CDR3 is CATSGTATDTQYF. CDR3 coding DNA: TGTGCCACCTCCGGGACAGCTACAGATACGCAGTATTTT.